This T cell receptor (beta chain) was captured by sequencing in a study of blood T cell repertoires in COVID-19. Study-level information: The origin of the acute and convalescent COVID-19 samples was the United States, Italy and Spain. Sample material is recorded as cDNA or gDNA derived from T cells, B-cell-depleted T cells, or PBMCs.

In the study's own analysis: Quantification of nucleated cells was approximated via reference gene primer amplification. Profiling relied on immunoSEQ multiplex PCR, and the TCRdb table lists in-frame clones only, not all of them. The V and J calls and the clone size are those of that table, but D and trimming were determined from the DNA. The sample comprises more than 300,000 clones, about 82% of which are singletons, and around 1.5% rests with the top ten. This CDR3 has 15 amino acids. Germline lookup yields CDR1 LGHNA and CDR2 YSLEER. V dropped 0 bases and J dropped 4 bases, with 12 bases sitting between them.

V and J are TRBV4-3 and TRBJ1-2; no clear D gene. The sample consisted of peripheral blood. The sequence was collected from a woman in her forties or fifties with acute or convalescent COVID-19. The chain's CDR3 is CASSQEIAKIYGYTF. For the CDR3, the DNA is TGCGCCAGCAGCCAAGAGATAGCCAAGATCTATGGCTACACCTTC.